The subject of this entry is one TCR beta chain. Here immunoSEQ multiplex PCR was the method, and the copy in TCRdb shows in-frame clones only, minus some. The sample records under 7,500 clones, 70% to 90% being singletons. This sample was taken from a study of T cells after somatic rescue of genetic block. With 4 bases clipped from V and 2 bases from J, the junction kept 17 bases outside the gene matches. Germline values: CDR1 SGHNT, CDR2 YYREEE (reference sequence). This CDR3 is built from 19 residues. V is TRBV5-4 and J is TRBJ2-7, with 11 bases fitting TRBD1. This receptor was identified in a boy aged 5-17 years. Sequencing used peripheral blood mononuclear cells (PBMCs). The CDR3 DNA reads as TGTGCCAGCAGCCCAAGTCAATTAGAGGACAGGGGGCGCACCTACGAGCAGTACTTC. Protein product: CASSPSQLEDRGRTYEQYF.